Sequencing of this T cell receptor (beta chain) was carried out in a study of blood T cells in healthy people across ages. Together with a sample-barcoded 5' primer, a J-beta primer mix was included in a second PCR lasting about 7 to 11 cycles. TCRdb ran MiXCR on the 5' RACE reads and lists one entry per CDR3 protein. The sample has fewer than 750,000 distinct CDR3 sequences, around half seen once. Overall study findings and caveats: Since the PBMCs were unsorted, naive and antigen-experienced cells could not be conclusively compared.

In its sample, this clonotype was seen a few times. Its antigen is unknown. CDR1 is SGHTA, CDR2 FQGNSA, per germline. V was clipped by 7 bases and J by 2 bases, with 27 bases between them. The CDR3 is 19 amino acids. The V gene is TRBV7-2, the J gene TRBJ2-1; possibly TRBD1 for D (5 bases). The receptor was derived from an older man in good health. Sequenced input: blood. The CDR3 loop reads CASNQGYLTVSYTYNEQFF. The DNA for the CDR3 is TGTGCCAGCAATCAGGGTTACCTAACAGTTAGTTATACCTACAATGAGCAGTTCTTC.